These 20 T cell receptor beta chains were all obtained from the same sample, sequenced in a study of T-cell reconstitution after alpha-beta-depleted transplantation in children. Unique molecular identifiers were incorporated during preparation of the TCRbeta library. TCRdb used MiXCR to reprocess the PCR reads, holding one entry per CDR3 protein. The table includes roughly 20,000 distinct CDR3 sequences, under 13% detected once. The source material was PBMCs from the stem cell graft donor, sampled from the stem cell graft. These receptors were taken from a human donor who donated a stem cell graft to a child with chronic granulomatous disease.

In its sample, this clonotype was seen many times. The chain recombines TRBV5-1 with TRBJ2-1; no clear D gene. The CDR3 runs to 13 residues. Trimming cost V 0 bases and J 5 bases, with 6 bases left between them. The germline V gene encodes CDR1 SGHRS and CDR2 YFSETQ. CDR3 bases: TGCGCCAGCAGCTTGGATCTTAACAATGAGCAGTTCTTC. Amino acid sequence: CASSLDLNNEQFF.

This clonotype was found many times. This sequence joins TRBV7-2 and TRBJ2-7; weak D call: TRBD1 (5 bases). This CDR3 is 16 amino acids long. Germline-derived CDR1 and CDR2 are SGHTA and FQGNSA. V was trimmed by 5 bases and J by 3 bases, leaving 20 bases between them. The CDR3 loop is CASSRITGIRDYEQYF. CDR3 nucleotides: TGTGCCAGCAGCCGAATAACAGGAATCAGGGACTACGAGCAGTACTTC.

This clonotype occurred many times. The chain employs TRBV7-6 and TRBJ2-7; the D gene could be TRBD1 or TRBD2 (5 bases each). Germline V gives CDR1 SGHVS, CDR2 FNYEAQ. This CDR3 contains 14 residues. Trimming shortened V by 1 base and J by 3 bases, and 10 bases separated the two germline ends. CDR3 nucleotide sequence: TGTGCCAGCAGCTTAGGAGGGGACGGCTACGAGCAGTACTTC. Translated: CASSLGGDGYEQYF.

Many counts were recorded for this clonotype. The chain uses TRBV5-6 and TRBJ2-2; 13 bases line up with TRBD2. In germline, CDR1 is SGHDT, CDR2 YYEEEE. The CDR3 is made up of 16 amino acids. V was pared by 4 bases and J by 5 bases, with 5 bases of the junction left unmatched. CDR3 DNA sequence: TGTGCCAGCAGCGGGGGACTAGCGGGGAAAACCGGGGAGCTGTTTTTT. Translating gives CASSGGLAGKTGELFF.

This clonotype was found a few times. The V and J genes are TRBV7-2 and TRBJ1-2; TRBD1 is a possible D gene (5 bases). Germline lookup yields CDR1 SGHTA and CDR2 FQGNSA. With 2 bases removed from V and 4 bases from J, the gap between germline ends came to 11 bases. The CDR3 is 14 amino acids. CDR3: CASSLHDSFYGYTF. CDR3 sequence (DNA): TGTGCCAGCAGCTTACACGACAGCTTCTATGGCTACACCTTC.

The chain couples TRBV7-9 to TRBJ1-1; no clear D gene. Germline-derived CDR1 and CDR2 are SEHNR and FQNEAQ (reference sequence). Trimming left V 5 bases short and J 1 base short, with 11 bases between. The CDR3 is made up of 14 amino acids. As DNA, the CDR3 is TGTGCCAGCAGCGCAGCAAGGGAGAACACTGAAGCTTTCTTT. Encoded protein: CASSAARENTEAFF. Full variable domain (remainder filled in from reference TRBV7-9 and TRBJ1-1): DTGVSQNPRHKITKRGQNVTFRCDPISEHNRLYWYRQTLGQGPEFLTYFQNEAQLEKSRLLSDRFSAERPKGSFSTLEIQRTEQGDSAMYLCASSAARENTEAFFGQGTRLTVV.

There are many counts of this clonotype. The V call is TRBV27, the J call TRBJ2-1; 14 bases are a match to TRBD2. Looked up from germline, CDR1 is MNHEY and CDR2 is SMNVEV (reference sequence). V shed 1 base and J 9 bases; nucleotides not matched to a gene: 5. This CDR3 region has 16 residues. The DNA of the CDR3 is TGTGCCAGCAGTTTATTGGGGACTAGCGGGAGATTTGAGCAGTTCTTC. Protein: CASSLLGTSGRFEQFF.

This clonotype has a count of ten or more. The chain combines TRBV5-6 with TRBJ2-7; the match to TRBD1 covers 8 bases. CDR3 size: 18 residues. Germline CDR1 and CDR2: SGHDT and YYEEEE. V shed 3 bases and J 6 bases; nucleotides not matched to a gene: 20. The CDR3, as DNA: TGTGCCAGCAGCTCGTTGCCAACCGGAACGGGACAGGCCGGCGAGCAGTACTTC. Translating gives CASSSLPTGTGQAGEQYF.

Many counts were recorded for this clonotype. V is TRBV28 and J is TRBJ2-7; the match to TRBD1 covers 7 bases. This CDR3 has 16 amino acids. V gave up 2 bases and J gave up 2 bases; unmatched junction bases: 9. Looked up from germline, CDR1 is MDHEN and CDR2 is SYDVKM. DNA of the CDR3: TGTGCCAGCAGTTTACCAACAGGGGAAAAGCCCTACGAGCAGTACTTC. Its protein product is CASSLPTGEKPYEQYF.

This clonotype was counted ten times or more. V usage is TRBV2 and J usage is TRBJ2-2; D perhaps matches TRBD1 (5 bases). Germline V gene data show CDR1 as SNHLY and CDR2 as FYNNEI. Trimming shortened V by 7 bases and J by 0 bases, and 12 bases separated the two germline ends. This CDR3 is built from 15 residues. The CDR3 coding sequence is TGTGCCAGCACGGAGTGGGGCACGAACACCGGGGAGCTGTTTTTT. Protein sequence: CASTEWGTNTGELFF.

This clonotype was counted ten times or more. In DNA, the CDR3 is TGCAGTGCCCGGGGGAGGGAAAGGTTGAACACTGAAGCTTTCTTT. It is translated as CSARGRERLNTEAFF. The chain couples TRBV20-1 to TRBJ1-1; D is perhaps TRBD1 (5 bases). The V gene's germline CDR1 is DFQATT and CDR2 SNEGSKA (reference sequence). The CDR3 extends over 15 amino acids. Trimming left V 6 bases short and J 0 bases short, with 17 bases between.

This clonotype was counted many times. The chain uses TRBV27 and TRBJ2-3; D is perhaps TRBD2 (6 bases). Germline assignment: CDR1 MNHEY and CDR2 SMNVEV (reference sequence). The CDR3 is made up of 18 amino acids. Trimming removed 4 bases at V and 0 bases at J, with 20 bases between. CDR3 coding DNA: TGTGCCAGCAGTTCCCCGACCCAGCTAGCGACTAGCACAGATACGCAGTATTTT. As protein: CASSSPTQLATSTDTQYF.

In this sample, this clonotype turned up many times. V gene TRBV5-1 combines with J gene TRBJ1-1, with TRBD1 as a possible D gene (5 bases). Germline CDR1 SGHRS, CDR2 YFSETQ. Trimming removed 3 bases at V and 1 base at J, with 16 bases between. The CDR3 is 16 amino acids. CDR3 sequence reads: CASSSVGGSENTEAFF. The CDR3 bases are TGCGCCAGCAGCTCGGTCGGGGGGTCGGAGAACACTGAAGCTTTCTTT.

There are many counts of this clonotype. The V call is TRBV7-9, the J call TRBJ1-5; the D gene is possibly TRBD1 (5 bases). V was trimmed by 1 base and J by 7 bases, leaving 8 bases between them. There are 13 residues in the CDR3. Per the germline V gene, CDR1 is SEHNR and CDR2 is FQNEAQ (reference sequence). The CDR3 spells CASSLGGGQPQHF. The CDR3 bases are TGTGCCAGCAGCTTAGGGGGCGGCCAGCCCCAGCATTTT.

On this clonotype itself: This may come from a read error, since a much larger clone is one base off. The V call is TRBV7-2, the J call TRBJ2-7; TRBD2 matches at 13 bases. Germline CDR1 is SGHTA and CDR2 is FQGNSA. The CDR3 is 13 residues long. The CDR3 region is CASRGLAGYDQYF. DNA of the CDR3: TGTGCCAGCAGGGGACTAGCGGGGTACGACCAGTACTTC.

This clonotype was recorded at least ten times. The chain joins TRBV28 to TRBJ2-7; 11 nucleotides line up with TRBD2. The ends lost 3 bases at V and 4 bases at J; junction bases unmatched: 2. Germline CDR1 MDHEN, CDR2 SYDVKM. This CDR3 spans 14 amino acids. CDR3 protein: CASSFTSGRYEQYF. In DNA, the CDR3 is TGTGCCAGCAGTTTCACTAGCGGGAGATACGAGCAGTACTTC.

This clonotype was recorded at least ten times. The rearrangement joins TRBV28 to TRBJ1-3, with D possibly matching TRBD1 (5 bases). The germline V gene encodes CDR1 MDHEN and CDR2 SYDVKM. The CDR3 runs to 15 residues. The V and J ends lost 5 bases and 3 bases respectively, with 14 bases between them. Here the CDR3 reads CASSRAGTRGNTIYF. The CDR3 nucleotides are TGTGCCAGCAGTCGCGCAGGGACGCGTGGAAACACCATATATTTT. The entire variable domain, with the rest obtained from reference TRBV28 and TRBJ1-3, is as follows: DVKVTQSSRYLVKRTGEKVFLECVQDMDHENMFWYRQDPGLGLRLIYFSYDVKMKEKGDIPEGYSVSREKKERFSLILESASTNQTSMYLCASSRAGTRGNTIYFGEGSWLTVV.

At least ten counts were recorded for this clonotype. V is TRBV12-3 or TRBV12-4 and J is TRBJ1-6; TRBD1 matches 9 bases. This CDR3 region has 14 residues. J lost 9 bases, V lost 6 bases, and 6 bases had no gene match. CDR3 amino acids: CASSQDRGVSPLHF. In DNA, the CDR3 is TGTGCCAGCAGCCAGGACAGGGGTGTTTCACCCCTCCACTTT.

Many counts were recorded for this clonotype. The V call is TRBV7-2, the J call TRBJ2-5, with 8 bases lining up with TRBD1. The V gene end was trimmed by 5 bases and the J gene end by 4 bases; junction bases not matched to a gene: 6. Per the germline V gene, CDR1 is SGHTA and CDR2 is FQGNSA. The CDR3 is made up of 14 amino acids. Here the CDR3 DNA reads TGTGCCAGCAGCCACCCGACAGGGGTAGAGACCCAGTACTTC. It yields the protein CASSHPTGVETQYF. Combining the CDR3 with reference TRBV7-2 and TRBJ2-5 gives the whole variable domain GAGVSQSPSNKVTEKGKDVELRCDPISGHTALYWYRQSLGQGLEFLIYFQGNSAPDKSGLPSDRFSAERTGGSVSTLTIQRTQQEDSAVYLCASSHPTGVETQYFGPGTRLLVL.

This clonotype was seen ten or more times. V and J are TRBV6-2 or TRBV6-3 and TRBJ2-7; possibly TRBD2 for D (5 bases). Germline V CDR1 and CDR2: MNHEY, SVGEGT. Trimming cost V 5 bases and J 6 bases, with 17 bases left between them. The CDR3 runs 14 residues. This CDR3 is CASSPNAAGGEQYF. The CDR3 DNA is TGTGCCAGCAGTCCCAATGCAGCAGGAGGCGAGCAGTACTTC.